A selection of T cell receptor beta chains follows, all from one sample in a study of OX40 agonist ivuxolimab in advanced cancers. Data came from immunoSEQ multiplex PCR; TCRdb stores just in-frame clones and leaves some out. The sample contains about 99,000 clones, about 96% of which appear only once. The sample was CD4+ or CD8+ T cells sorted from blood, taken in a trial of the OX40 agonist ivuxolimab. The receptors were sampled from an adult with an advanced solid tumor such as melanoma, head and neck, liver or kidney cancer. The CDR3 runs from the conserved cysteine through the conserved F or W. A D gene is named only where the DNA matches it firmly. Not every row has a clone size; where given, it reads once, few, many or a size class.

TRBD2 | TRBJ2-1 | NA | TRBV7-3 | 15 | TGTGCCAGCAGCACCGGACCCTGGGGGGGGAATGAGCAGTTCTTC | CASSTGPWGGNEQFF
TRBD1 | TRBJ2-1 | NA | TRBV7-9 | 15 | TGTGCCAGCAGCCTAGGACAGGGGGCGAGCAATGAGCAGTTCTTC | CASSLGQGASNEQFF
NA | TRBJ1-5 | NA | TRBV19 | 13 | TGTGCCAGTAGTATAATTCGGGATCAGCCCCAGCATTTT | CASSIIRDQPQHF
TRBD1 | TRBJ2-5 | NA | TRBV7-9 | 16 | TGTGCCAGCAGCCCCCCGACAGGGAACCTACAAGAGACCCAGTACTTC | CASSPPTGNLQETQYF
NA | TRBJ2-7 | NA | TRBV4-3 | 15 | TGCGCCAGCAGCCAAGATCGGGCAGGGTCGTACGAGCAGTACTTC | CASSQDRAGSYEQYF
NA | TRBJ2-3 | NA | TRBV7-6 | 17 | TGTGCCAGCAGCGGGTTTGGGGGGGGCTTATCCACAGATACGCAGTATTTT | CASSGFGGGLSTDTQYF
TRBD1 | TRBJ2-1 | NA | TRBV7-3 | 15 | TGTGCCAGCAGCTTAGGACAGGGAGCCTACAATGAGCAGTTCTTC | CASSLGQGAYNEQFF
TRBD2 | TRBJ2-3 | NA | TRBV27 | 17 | TGTGCCACAGCGGGCGAGACTAGCGGGAGGGATACAGATACGCAGTATTTT | CATAGETSGRDTDTQYF
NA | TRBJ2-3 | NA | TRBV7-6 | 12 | TGTGCCAGCAGCTTCGGAACAGATACGCAGTATTTT | CASSFGTDTQYF
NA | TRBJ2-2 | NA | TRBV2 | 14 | TGTGCCAGCAGAGGCTCGCCCGACACCGGGGAGCTGTTTTTT | CASRGSPDTGELFF
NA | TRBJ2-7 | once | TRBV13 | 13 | TGTGCCAGCAGTTACCAGGGGTCCTACGAGCAGTACTTC | CASSYQGSYEQYF
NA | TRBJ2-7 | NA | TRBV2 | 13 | TGTGCCAGCAGTGAAGGGACCGCGAACGAGCAGTACTTC | CASSEGTANEQYF
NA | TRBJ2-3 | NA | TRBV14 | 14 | TGTGCCAGCAGCCAGGGTTGGAACACAGATACGCAGTATTTT | CASSQGWNTDTQYF
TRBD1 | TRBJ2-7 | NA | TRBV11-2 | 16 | TGTGCCAGCAGCTTAGAGGGGACAGGGGCATATTACGAGCAGTACTTC | CASSLEGTGAYYEQYF
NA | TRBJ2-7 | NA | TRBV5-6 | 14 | TGTGCCAGCAGCGGCGGCCGATTCGCCTACGAGCAGTACTTC | CASSGGRFAYEQYF
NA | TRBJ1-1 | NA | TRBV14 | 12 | TGTGCCAGCAGCCAAGAAGGAACTGAAGCTTTCTTT | CASSQEGTEAFF
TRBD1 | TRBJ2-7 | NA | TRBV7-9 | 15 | TGTGCCAGCAGCTCGGGACAGGAGAGCTCCTACGAGCAGTACTTC | CASSSGQESSYEQYF
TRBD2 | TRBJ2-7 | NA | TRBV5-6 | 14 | TGTGCCAGCAGTCCGCGGGAGACCCCCTACGAGCAGTACTTC | CASSPRETPYEQYF
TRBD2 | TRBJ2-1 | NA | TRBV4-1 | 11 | TGCGCCAGCACGGCGGGAGGGGAGCAGTTCTTC | CASTAGGEQFF
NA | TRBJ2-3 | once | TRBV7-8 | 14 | TGTGCCAGCAGCCCCCGGGAGAGCACAGATACGCAGTATTTT | CASSPRESTDTQYF
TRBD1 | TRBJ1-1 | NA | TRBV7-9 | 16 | TGTGCCAGCAGCTCCGGGACAGGGGCTCGAGGGACTGAAGCTTTCTTT | CASSSGTGARGTEAFF
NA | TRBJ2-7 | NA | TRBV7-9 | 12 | TGTGCCAGCAGACTCTCGGGGTCCGAGCAGTACTTC | CASRLSGSEQYF
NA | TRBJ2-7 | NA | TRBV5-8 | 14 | TGTGCCAGCAGCTTGGACCTAGCGACCTACGAGCAGTACTTC | CASSLDLATYEQYF
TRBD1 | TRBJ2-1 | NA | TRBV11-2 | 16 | TGTGCCAGCAGCTTAGTCTTCGGGACAGGGGGATATGAGCAGTTCTTC | CASSLVFGTGGYEQFF
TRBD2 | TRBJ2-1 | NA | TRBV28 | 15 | TGTGCCAGTTCGCTCGAGCGGGAAATGCCCAATGAGCAGTTCTTC | CASSLEREMPNEQFF
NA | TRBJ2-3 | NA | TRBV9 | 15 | TGTGCCAGCAGCGTAGCAGTCGCACCAGGGGATACGCAGTATTTT | CASSVAVAPGDTQYF
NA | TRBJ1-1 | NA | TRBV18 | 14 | TGTGCCAGCTCATCTGTGGACGGTAACACTGAAGCTTTCTTT | CASSSVDGNTEAFF
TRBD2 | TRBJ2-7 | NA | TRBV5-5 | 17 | TGTGCCAGCAGCCTGCTACCCCGACTAGCGGAGATCTACGAGCAGTACTTC | CASSLLPRLAEIYEQYF
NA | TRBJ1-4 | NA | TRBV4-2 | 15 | TGTGCCAGCAGCCAATTCGAAGGCGCTAATGAAAAACTGTTTTTT | CASSQFEGANEKLFF
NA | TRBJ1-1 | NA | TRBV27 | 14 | TGTGCCAGCAGTTTACGGATTGCGAACACTGAAGCTTTCTTT | CASSLRIANTEAFF
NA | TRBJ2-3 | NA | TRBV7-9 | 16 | TGTGCCAGCAGCTTGATTGCAGACTACCGCACAGATACGCAGTATTTT | CASSLIADYRTDTQYF
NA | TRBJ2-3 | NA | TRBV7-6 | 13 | TGTGCCAGCAGCTCCTTGGGAGGAGATACGCAGTATTTT | CASSSLGGDTQYF
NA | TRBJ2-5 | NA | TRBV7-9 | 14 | TGTGCCAGCAGCTTAGGACAGGCAGGAGAGACCCAGTACTTC | CASSLGQAGETQYF
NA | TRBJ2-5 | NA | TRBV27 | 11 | TGTGCCAGCAGTTTTCGGGAGACCCAGTACTTC | CASSFRETQYF
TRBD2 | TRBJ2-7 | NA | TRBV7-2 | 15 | TGTGCCAGCAGACCACTAGCGGGAGCATCCCACGAGCAGTACTTC | CASRPLAGASHEQYF
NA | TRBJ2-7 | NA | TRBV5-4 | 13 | TGTGCCAGCAGCTCCACAGGGATATACGAGCAGTACTTC | CASSSTGIYEQYF
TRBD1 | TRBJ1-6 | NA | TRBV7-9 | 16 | TGTGCCAGCAGCTTTACAGGGGAAGGAGTAAACTCACCCCTCCACTTT | CASSFTGEGVNSPLHF
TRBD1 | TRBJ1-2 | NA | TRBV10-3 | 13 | TGTGCCATCAGGATGGGACAGGACTATGGCTACACCTTC | CAIRMGQDYGYTF
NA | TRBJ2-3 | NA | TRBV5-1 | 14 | TGCGCCAGCAGCCCGGGACTCAACACAGATACGCAGTATTTT | CASSPGLNTDTQYF
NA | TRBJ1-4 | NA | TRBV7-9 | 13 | TGTGCCAGCAGCCCCGGAGGGTGGGAAAAACTGTTTTTT | CASSPGGWEKLFF
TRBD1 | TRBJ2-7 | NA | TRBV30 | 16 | TGTGCCTGGGGTATAAACCAGGGGGCGTCTACCTACGAGCAGTACTTC | CAWGINQGASTYEQYF
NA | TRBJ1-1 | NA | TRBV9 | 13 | TGTGCCAGCAGCGTAGGAGGGCAAACTGAAGCTTTCTTT | CASSVGGQTEAFF
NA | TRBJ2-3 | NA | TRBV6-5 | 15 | TGTGCCAGCAGTTACGGGCGGGGAAGCACAGATACGCAGTATTTT | CASSYGRGSTDTQYF
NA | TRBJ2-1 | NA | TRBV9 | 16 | TGTGCCAGCAGCGTAGAAATGTCGAGCTCCTACAATGAGCAGTTCTTC | CASSVEMSSSYNEQFF
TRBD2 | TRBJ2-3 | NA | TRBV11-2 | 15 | TGTGCCAGCAGTATCGGGACTAGCGGGACAGATACGCAGTATTTT | CASSIGTSGTDTQYF
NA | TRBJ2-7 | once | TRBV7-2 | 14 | TGTGCCAGCAGCGCGGGGCCACGGGCCTACGAGCAGTACTTC | CASSAGPRAYEQYF
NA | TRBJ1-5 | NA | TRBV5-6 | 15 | TGTGCCAGCAGCTTGGCACAGGGTGGAAGTCAGCCCCAGCATTTT | CASSLAQGGSQPQHF
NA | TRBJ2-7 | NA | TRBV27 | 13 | TGTGCCAGCAGTTTGTCCAGGATCCACGAGCAGTACTTC | CASSLSRIHEQYF
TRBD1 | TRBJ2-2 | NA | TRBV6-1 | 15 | TGTGCCAGCACCCAACAGGGGGCGAACACCGGGGAGCTGTTTTTT | CASTQQGANTGELFF
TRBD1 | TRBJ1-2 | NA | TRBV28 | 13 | TGTGCCAGCAGGGGACAGGGGGCCGATGGCTACACCTTC | CASRGQGADGYTF
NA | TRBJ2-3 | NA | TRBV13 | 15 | TGTGCCAGCAGCTCCAGGGACGGGAGCACAGATACGCAGTATTTT | CASSSRDGSTDTQYF
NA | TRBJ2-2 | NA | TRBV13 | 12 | TGTGCCAGCACCCACTCCACCGGGGAGCTGTTTTTT | CASTHSTGELFF
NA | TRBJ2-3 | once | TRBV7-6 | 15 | TGTGCCAGCAGCTTAGCGGGAGCTTCCCAGGATACGCAGTATTTT | CASSLAGASQDTQYF